This T cell receptor (beta chain) came from a study of T cells in Graves' hyperthyroidism and ophthalmopathy (dated by TCRdb to between 2018 and 2021). With regard to the full study: Peripheral blood samples were taken at the time of initial diagnosis, prior to any treatment. To identify TCR V-J signatures that set the groups apart, the researchers used a discovery cohort of roughly 100 patients, made up of about 44 with Graves' ophthalmopathy and 57 with stable Graves' hyperthyroidism. An independent validation cohort of 18 to 20 hyperthyroidism patients and 17 patients who later progressed to ophthalmopathy tested prospective prediction of ophthalmopathy. The roughly 99 discovery patients were divided at random into training and test sets in a 7:3 ratio. In addition, the study compared T-cell repertoires in thyroid tissue and in blood from a handful of Graves' hyperthyroidism patients. Following sampling, methimazole starting at 30 mg daily was given to hyperthyroidism patients, and high-dose intravenous methylprednisolone was given to ophthalmopathy patients. The paper reports TCR Vbeta CDR3 sequencing of roughly 140 peripheral blood samples: approximately 43 ophthalmopathy, under 85 hyperthyroidism and approximately 17 progressor patients. The full study reports these points: Most expanded thyroid clonotypes (frequency above 0.001) were also detected in blood, a finding suggesting that blood repertoires may reflect thyroid immune responses. A 13 V-J signature model separated ophthalmopathy from stable hyperthyroidism, with 87.88% sensitivity and just under 84% specificity in cross-validation and 80%/75% in testing. In validation, the model predicted progression to ophthalmopathy a median of roughly six months before onset, with over 60% sensitivity and about 75% specificity. No statistical method was used to set the sample size in advance, and investigators knew the group allocation.

Stable Graves' hyperthyroidism was defined as the absence of progression to ophthalmopathy over 18 months of follow-up. Hyperthyroidism patients were newly diagnosed, with disease duration under 2 months, and aged 18 to 65 years. The study excluded patients with uncontrolled infections, other autoimmune diseases, pregnancy or lactation. Clinical symptoms, serum thyroxine and TRAb, thyroid ultrasound, and orbital computed tomography formed the basis for the diagnoses. PBMCs were isolated from 7.5 to 10 ml of fresh peripheral blood by Ficoll-Paque density gradient centrifugation. Trizol reagent was used to extract total RNA, and RNA quality was then checked on an Agilent 2100 Bioanalyzer. The TCR beta CDR3 regions were amplified from the RNA transcripts. A first-round RT-PCR of the TCR CDR3 used the HTBI primer set with the Qiagen OneStep RT-PCR kit. Libraries were constructed in a second round of multiplex PCR, after which size selection and purification were carried out. Paired-end sequencing of the libraries was performed with 100 bp reads on an Illumina HiSeq2000. On the authors' methods: SOAPnuke was used to process the raw data, with reads discarded if the reads contained adapters or uncalled bases, had a mean Phred below 15, or lacked an exact constant-primer or identifier match. High-quality paired reads were merged with COPE v1.2.5, and unique nucleotide sequences were defined as clonotypes. Clonotypes were aligned to IMGT TRBV, TRBD and TRBJ reference segments using MiTCR v1.1. The analysis was restricted to V-J combinations with a frequency above 0.0001, which together covered 99.2% of the repertoires. A TCS score was defined as the ratio of F50 (clonal expansion) to E x V (chaos), with BLOSUM62-based TCRdist applied between CDR3 peptides within each V-J. Welch's t-statistics and random forest reduced 450 to 600 V-J features to 13, which were used in a naive Bayes classifier (R e1071). Using fastp at Q25 and MiXCR, TCRdb reprocessed the public reads and kept productive beta chains. Entries that share a CDR3 protein sequence are merged under the most common genes and DNA. TCRdb's processing, not the authors' own work, is the source of the V and J calls. In this sample the table shows some 700,000 distinct CDR3 sequences, roughly a sixth of which occur a single time. The ten largest clones take up around 15% of the sample.

This clonotype was counted at least ten times. Its antigen is not yet known. Within one base of it there is no much larger clone, and no base qualities were kept. The germline V gene sets CDR1 to SGHVS and CDR2 to FQNEAQ. V lost 4 bases and J lost 0 bases, and the count of bases not matched to a germline gene is 8. The CDR3 numbers 17 residues from cysteine through phenylalanine. The sequence is cut down to CDR3 DNA, 51 bases in frame from base 1. This TCR was recovered from a man between 45 and 60 years old with Graves' hyperthyroidism. The receptor chain draws on TRBV7-8 and TRBJ2-1, with 8 bases aligning to TRBD2. Sequencing input: blood. The CDR3 region: CASSSQYSGDSYNEQFF. At the DNA level, the sequence is TGTGCCAGCAGCTCCCAGTATAGCGGGGACTCCTACAATGAGCAGTTCTTC.